The present entry profiles one T cell receptor (beta chain) with its context. There is no known antigen for this receptor. Per-nucleotide qualities are absent, and no much larger clonotype sits a single base away. This sample was included in a study of shared clonotypes between healthy human individuals (dated by TCRdb to between 2020 and 2021). In the study overall: A few men and a couple of women, aged 18 to 49 years, made up the cohort. Per donor, three plates each were used for CD4 naive and CD4 memory, two for CD8 naive, and one for CD8 memory. To estimate repertoire size and how much clonotypes are shared between individuals, the study performed deep sequencing of blood TCR repertoires from about 5 healthy adults. Libraries were prepared and TCR repertoires were sequenced by different laboratories using diverse techniques, in order to increase sequencing depth and limit assay-specific biases. Per donor, leukapheresis produced somewhere between about 0.94 and 9 billion PBMCs.

What the study reported, not specific to this receptor: The genetic and exposure-history diversity represented was limited by the small number of donors. Naive subsets generally had larger estimated clonotype richness than memory subsets. When a few donors were compared, the shared fraction of clonotypes was about 5% for naive CD4, more than 3% for naive CD8, about 2.5% for memory CD4, and roughly 0.43% for memory CD8. Compared with non-shared clonotypes, clonotypes shared by all four sorted-subset donors had higher generation probabilities. Only blood was sampled, and tissue TCR repertoires likely differ from those in blood. Pairwise subsampling led to the expectation that sequencing depth would affect the degree of clonotype sharing among donors. Incomplete sequencing was indicated by rarefaction of sorted-subset datasets, despite the large sequencing depth.

Using the deep immunoSEQ assay, multiplex PCR amplified TCR CDR3 regions from genomic DNA. Extracted genomic DNA from each cell subset was spread evenly across all wells of several immunoSEQ 96-well plates, with each plate serving as a replicate. For sorted subsets, about 200 ng genomic DNA, equal to 30,000 or so T cell genomes, was loaded into each replicate PCR. Purified libraries were measured with a Qubit 3.0 fluorometer, size-checked on a Bioanalyzer 2100, and measured again with the KAPA Library Quantification kit. Each immunoSEQ 96-well plate was sequenced on its own single-read 150-cycle Illumina NextSeq 550 flow cell. The authors' analysis ran thus. Because only junctional sequences without quality scores were contained in the immunoSEQ output, filtering matching that applied to full-length reads could not be performed. Sequences were annotated with PyIR, a Python wrapper for IgBLAST v1.9, using IMGT germline references to assign V/J genes and CDR3. Reads with weak V/J assignments (E-value above 1e-6), missing CDR3, stop codons, out-of-frame junctions, or ambiguous translated residues were removed. V3J clonotypes were defined by identical inferred V gene, J gene, and CDR3 amino acid sequence. Percentage overlap between repertoires was calculated by dividing the number of shared unique clonotypes by the size of the smaller repertoire. Repertoire richness was assessed with RTK rarefaction, the Chao1 estimator, and Recon v2.1 estimates of unobserved clonotypes. Generation probabilities were computed with OLGA for all TCRbeta clonotypes obtained by the gDNA method from a few donors. TCRdb stores this immuneACCESS table with in-frame sequences only. Part of the clones is absent; in the studies checked, under half of the shortfall reflects unresolved V genes, and no reason is known for the rest. That table is the source of V, J and clone size, and D and trimming were worked out from the DNA. For this sample there are some 2,000,000 clones; around 96% appear just once. The top ten hold about 1.1% of the sample.

For the CD8 naive samples, CD45RO-negative cells were positively selected for CCR7, yielding a CD45RA+CCR7+ population from which TemRA cells were excluded. Donors were healthy HIV-negative adults with no recently reported acute infections or vaccinations. Only Caucasian adults living in Nashville, Tennessee, USA were represented among the donors. Blood was collected by leukapheresis, and PBMCs were isolated by Ficoll-Histopaque density gradient centrifugation and then cryopreserved in liquid nitrogen vapor phase. Analytical flow cytometry was used to check the purity and quantity of each magnetically sorted T cell population. Genomic DNA was isolated from each sorted fraction and quantified by UV absorbance on a Nanodrop 2000c. V was cut back by 1 base and J by 0 bases, leaving a gap of 22 bases between them. From its cysteine to its phenylalanine, the CDR3 spans 20 amino acids. Just CDR3 DNA is preserved here, 60 bases in frame from base 1. CDR1 and CDR2 (LGHNA, YSLEER) derive from the germline V gene.

This TCR came from a man aged 18 to 30 in good health. The rearrangement combines TRBV4-3 with TRBJ2-1; TRBD2 might be the D gene, on 6 matching bases. The sample was naive CD8+ T cells sorted from blood. The label giving this sample's cell subset or site can be read as: CD45RA+CCR7+. In nucleotides, the sequence is TGCGCCAGCAGCCAAGGGTCGGGACTCCTAACGGCCAGCTCCTACAATGAGCAGTTCTTC. The translation is CASSQGSGLLTASSYNEQFF.